This entry concerns a single T cell receptor (beta chain). The clone's antigen remains unknown. Base qualities are not provided; no much larger clone lies one nucleotide away. RNA was extracted using the RNeasy kit, and 0.5 to 1 microgram was reverse transcribed with random hexamers. The immunoSEQ multiplex PCR assay, covering 54 Vbeta and 13 Jbeta segments, was used to amplify TCR beta CDR3 regions. PCR amplification bias was corrected by using a synthetic template baseline for primer optimization and computational correction. Per the authors' processing: Reads were assigned to V, D and J genes according to IMGT and analyzed in immunoSEQ Analyzer, with only productive sequences retained. To calculate clonality, Shannon entropy was normalized by log2 of the number of productive unique sequences and then subtracted from one. For each patient and control, public and private clones were evaluated among the 100 most prevalent clones. Clones were defined as Susac-specific when absent from the healthy and MS cohorts, from approximately 970 published viral clones and from other ImmuneACCESS disease sequences. TCRdb reprocessing: public reads trimmed at Q25 with fastp, clones called with MiXCR, in-frame beta chains kept. Rows are combined by CDR3 protein, so each entry shows the most common genes and DNA. In this record, the V and J calls reflect TCRdb's handling and not the investigators' own analysis. The sample includes 210,000 or so distinct CDR3 sequences, with approximately 94% observed a single time. The ten largest clones represent around 0.15% of the sample.

This sample is part of a study of CD8 T cells in Susac syndrome (dated by TCRdb to 2018 to 2020). At the level of the whole study: Among the Susac syndrome patients who were sequenced, clinically active disease was present in six and clinical remission was observed in 8 or 9. At blood withdrawal, Susac syndrome patients were either therapy-naive, taking corticosteroids (in some cases with IVIg as well), or taking IVIg alone. Whether CD8+ T cell activation and differentiation in Susac syndrome was antigen driven was tested using repertoire sequencing. The study at large found these results: The number of individuals in the TCR sequencing and HLA analysis was acknowledged as relatively small. In the CD4+ T cell repertoire of Susac syndrome patients, clonal expansion was not detected.

Deletion took 4 bases off V and 2 bases off J, with a span of 9 bases between the germline ends. CDR1 and CDR2, per the germline V gene, are SGHTA and FQGNSA. The CDR3, cysteine through phenylalanine, is 14 amino acids long. Just the 42-base CDR3 DNA is kept, in frame starting at base 1. Peripheral blood CD8+ and CD4+ T cells from healthy donors, Susac syndrome patients and multiple sclerosis patients were profiled by high-throughput TCR beta sequencing. The Susac syndrome patients fulfilled recently defined diagnostic criteria for either definite or probable disease. CD8+ TEMRA cells were enriched by FACS, while bulk CD8+ and CD4+ T cells were purified by magnetic negative isolation. Blood was collected in EDTA tubes and processed within 24 hours, with PBMCs isolated through density gradient centrifugation. PBMCs intended for TCR sequencing were frozen in liquid nitrogen and were later thawed in a 37 degrees C water bath. The sorted or isolated CD4+, CD8+ and CD8+ TEMRA cells had a purity of 90% or higher.

This TCR was recovered from a human donor with Susac syndrome. This sequence uses TRBV7-2 and TRBJ1-5, with TRBD1 tentatively as D gene (5 bases match). Sequenced material: CD4+ T cells from PBMCs. Here is the DNA: TGTGCCAGCAGCTCAGGAGGGGGCAATCAGCCCCAGCATTTT. The encoded protein is CASSSGGGNQPQHF.